The 16 T cell receptor beta chains reported below all come from one sample, sequenced in a study of lymphopenia after photon versus proton radiotherapy. The method was immunoSEQ multiplex PCR; TCRdb's version includes in-frame clones alone and lacks a portion of them. This table holds about 70,000 clones, just under 95% found once. Sequencing was performed on peripheral blood, taken from a patient treated with photon-based radiotherapy. These receptor sequences come from a woman in her 40s with cholangiocarcinoma.

The chain employs TRBV7-9 and TRBJ2-7; D is undetermined. Trimming left V 5 bases short and J 2 bases short, with 4 bases between. CDR1 is SEHNR, CDR2 FQNEAQ, per germline (reference sequence). CDR3 length equals 11 residues. Here the CDR3 reads CASSPAYEQYF. The CDR3 DNA follows: TGTGCCAGCAGCCCCGCCTACGAGCAGTACTTC.

This chain uses TRBV9 with TRBJ1-4; the match to TRBD1 covers 8 bases. Germline-derived CDR1 and CDR2 are SGDLS and YYNGEE. The CDR3 length is 15 residues. The J segment lost 2 bases and the V segment lost 7 bases, leaving 7 bases of the junction unmatched. The CDR3 loop is CASGRGLGTNEKLFF. The CDR3 DNA reads as TGTGCCAGCGGCAGGGGGCTGGGGACTAATGAAAAACTGTTTTTT.

The V and J genes are TRBV5-1 and TRBJ2-7; 10 bases fit TRBD1. In germline, CDR1 is SGHRS, CDR2 YFSETQ. CDR3 size: 13 residues. Trimming cost V 4 bases and J 9 bases; bases outside gene matches: 7. CDR3 sequence: CASSPDGQGGQYF. The DNA of the CDR3 is TGCGCCAGCAGCCCGGACGGACAGGGGGGGCAGTACTTC. Full variable domain (missing parts from reference TRBV5-1 and TRBJ2-7): KAGVTQTPRYLIKTRGQQVTLSCSPISGHRSVSWYQQTPGQGLQFLFEYFSETQRNKGNFPGRFSGRQFSNSRSEMNVSTLELGDSALYLCASSPDGQGGQYFGPGTRLTVT.

The chain uses TRBV11-2 and TRBJ2-2; D not resolved. Trimming left V 3 bases short and J 5 bases short, with 7 bases between. Germline V gene sequence: CDR1 SGHAT, CDR2 FQNNGV. CDR3 length: 13 residues. CDR3 DNA: TGTGCCAGCAGCTTTATGTCTACCGGGGAGCTGTTTTTT. Its translation: CASSFMSTGELFF.

The rearrangement joins TRBV5-1 to TRBJ1-4; 7 positions agree with TRBD1. V trimming: 8 bases; J trimming: 7 bases; junction bases outside the gene matches: 14. The CDR3 sequence is 15 residues long. Germline-derived CDR1 and CDR2 are SGHRS and YFSETQ. The CDR3 DNA is TGCGCCAGTTCTTACTCGACAGGGCGGACTGAAAAACTGTTTTTT. It specifies CASSYSTGRTEKLFF.

The V call is TRBV7-2, the J call TRBJ2-7; 7 nucleotides align to TRBD2. This CDR3 spans 15 amino acids. J lost 0 bases, V lost 1 base, and 3 bases had no gene match. Germline CDR1 is SGHTA and CDR2 is FQGNSA. The CDR3 loop reads CASSLEAGVSYEQYF. CDR3 nucleotide sequence: TGTGCCAGCAGCTTAGAGGCGGGAGTCTCCTACGAGCAGTACTTC.

V usage is TRBV5-1 and J usage is TRBJ1-2, with D maybe TRBD1 (5 bases). Germline V CDR1 and CDR2: SGHRS, YFSETQ. This CDR3 is 14 amino acids long. V was clipped by 0 bases and J by 4 bases, with 10 bases between them. In DNA, the CDR3 is TGCGCCAGCAGCTTGGAGGGGACGGTCTATGGCTACACCTTC. The encoded protein is CASSLEGTVYGYTF. The full variable domain, its missing parts supplied by reference TRBV5-1 and TRBJ1-2, is KAGVTQTPRYLIKTRGQQVTLSCSPISGHRSVSWYQQTPGQGLQFLFEYFSETQRNKGNFPGRFSGRQFSNSRSEMNVSTLELGDSALYLCASSLEGTVYGYTFGSGTRLTVV.

The V call is TRBV2, the J call TRBJ1-1; 7 bases fit TRBD1. The CDR3 length is 18 residues. After removal of 2 bases from V and 0 bases from J, the junction contained 12 bases not matched to a gene. Germline-derived CDR1 and CDR2 are SNHLY and FYNNEI. CDR3 DNA sequence: TGTGCCAGCAGTGAACCTATTACAGGGGAAGGAGTGAACACTGAAGCTTTCTTT. It codes for CASSEPITGEGVNTEAFF. The full variable domain, completed using reference TRBV2 and TRBJ1-1, is EPEVTQTPSHQVTQMGQEVILRCVPISNHLYFYWYRQILGQKVEFLVSFYNNEISEKSEIFDDQFSVERPDGSNFTLKIRSTKLEDSAMYFCASSEPITGEGVNTEAFFGQGTRLTVV.

V is TRBV28 and J is TRBJ1-6, with D possibly TRBD1 on 6 matching bases. Germline V gives CDR1 MDHEN, CDR2 SYDVKM. With 6 bases removed from V and 9 bases from J, the gap between germline ends came to 21 bases. The CDR3 runs 16 residues. CDR3 DNA sequence: TGTGCCAGCAGCCAATTCGGGCCCTCCAGGGGTTCACCCCTCCACTTT. This gives the protein CASSQFGPSRGSPLHF. The full variable domain, its missing parts supplied by reference TRBV28 and TRBJ1-6, is DVKVTQSSRYLVKRTGEKVFLECVQDMDHENMFWYRQDPGLGLRLIYFSYDVKMKEKGDIPEGYSVSREKKERFSLILESASTNQTSMYLCASSQFGPSRGSPLHFGNGTRLTVT.

The rearrangement links TRBV4-1 to TRBJ1-1, with no clear D. The CDR3 extends over 14 amino acids. Germline lookup yields CDR1 MGHRA and CDR2 YSYEKL. The CDR3 region has the DNA TGCGCTTTCAAAGGAGGGATAATGAACACTGAAGCTTTCTTT. Protein: CAFKGGIMNTEAFF.

The V call is TRBV28, the J call TRBJ1-6; D is undetermined. This CDR3 has 14 amino acids. V lost 2 bases and J 4 bases, leaving 6 bases between the germline ends. In germline, CDR1 is MDHEN, CDR2 SYDVKM. In DNA form, the CDR3 reads TGTGCCAGCAGTTTAGGAGAGTATAATTCACCCCTCCACTTT. Translated, it gives CASSLGEYNSPLHF.

The chain couples TRBV5-4 to TRBJ2-2, with TRBD2 identical over 8 bases. The germline V gene has CDR1 SGHNT and CDR2 YYREEE (reference sequence). J gave up 3 bases and V 4 bases, and 8 bases lay outside the gene matches. The length of the CDR3 is 16 residues. The CDR3 DNA is TGTGCCAGCAGCGCCCCAGCGGGGGACCACACCGGGGAGCTGTTTTTT. It translates to CASSAPAGDHTGELFF.

The CDR3 DNA reads TGTGCCAGCAGCCAGGTGGGGGAGACTTACGAGCAGTACTTC. Translated: CASSQVGETYEQYF. The J gene is TRBJ2-7, the V gene TRBV6-6; D could derive from TRBD1 or TRBD2 (5 bases each). V lost 6 bases to trimming and J lost 4 bases, with 16 bases between them. CDR3 length: 14 residues. Per germline, CDR1 MNHNY and CDR2 SVGAGI (reference sequence).

This clone appeared a single time. The J gene is TRBJ2-7, the V gene TRBV7-2; 9 positions agree with TRBD2. Germline V gene lookup returns CDR1 SGHTA and CDR2 FQGNSA. J lost 2 bases, V lost 5 bases, and 4 bases had no gene match. This CDR3 spans 14 amino acids. The CDR3 loop reads CASSRTSDTYEQYF. CDR3 in DNA: TGTGCCAGCAGCCGGACTAGCGACACCTACGAGCAGTACTTC.

The V and J genes are TRBV27 and TRBJ2-7; TRBD2 matches at 12 bases. CDR3 length equals 14 residues. Germline V lookup: CDR1 MNHEY, CDR2 SMNVEV (reference sequence). The V segment lost 5 bases and the J segment 1 base; nucleotides outside the gene matches: 0. The CDR3 here is CASSGTSGSYEQYF. The CDR3 DNA reads as TGTGCCAGCAGTGGGACTAGCGGGTCCTACGAGCAGTACTTC.

Of note for this clone: Sequence at one end of the junction differs from germline and may be a read error. The chain combines TRBV2 with TRBJ1-4; TRBD1 matches at 9 bases. CDR3 length equals 16 residues. From germline, CDR1 is SNHLY and CDR2 FYNNEI. CDR3 DNA: TGTGCCAGCAGCGAAGCACAGGGGGCCTTTAGGGAAAAACTGTTTTTT. It encodes CASSEAQGAFREKLFF.